The 9 T cell receptor beta chains reported below all come from one sample, sequenced in a study of T cell repertoires in ileal Crohn's disease. Produced via immunoSEQ multiplex PCR; TCRdb's table is partial and in-frame only. The sample has approximately 5,100 clones, approximately 85% seen once. The sequencing sample was made of ileal tissue. The receptors shown here come from an adult with Crohn's disease.

CDR3 residues: CASSQGPGTNEKLFF. CDR3 bases: TGCGCCAGCAGCCAGGGGCCAGGGACTAATGAAAAACTGTTTTTT. V gene TRBV5-1 combines with J gene TRBJ1-4, with D perhaps matching TRBD1 (6 bases). The germline V and J ends were trimmed by 4 bases and 2 bases, with 12 bases remaining between them. Per germline, CDR1 SGHRS and CDR2 YFSETQ. The CDR3 has 15 amino acids.

This chain connects TRBV5-1 to TRBJ2-7; D is ambiguous. Germline V gene lookup returns CDR1 SGHRS and CDR2 YFSETQ. This CDR3 has 14 residues. V was shortened by 0 bases and J by 4 bases, with 11 bases between the two germline ends. CDR3 loop: CASSLASSSYEQYF. In DNA form, the CDR3 reads TGCGCCAGCAGCTTGGCTTCGTCCAGTTACGAGCAGTACTTC.

The V and J genes are TRBV30 and TRBJ1-5, with D possibly matching TRBD1 (5 bases). The CDR3 is made up of 13 amino acids. V was shortened by 0 bases and J by 16 bases, with 19 bases between the two germline ends. From germline, CDR1 is GTSNPN and CDR2 SVGIG (reference sequence). This CDR3 is CAWSVTMWGEYHF. CDR3 sequence (DNA): TGTGCCTGGAGTGTCACCATGTGGGGGGAATACCATTTT.

The chain couples TRBV2 to TRBJ2-5, with D perhaps matching TRBD1 (5 bases). The germline V and J ends were trimmed by 5 bases and 2 bases, with 9 bases remaining between them. CDR1 is SNHLY, CDR2 FYNNEI, per germline. This CDR3 spans 13 amino acids. This CDR3 reads CASSKTVQETQYF. For the CDR3, the DNA is TGTGCCAGCAGTAAGACAGTTCAAGAGACCCAGTACTTC. The variable domain in full, completed from reference TRBV2 and TRBJ2-5, reads EPEVTQTPSHQVTQMGQEVILRCVPISNHLYFYWYRQILGQKVEFLVSFYNNEISEKSEIFDDQFSVERPDGSNFTLKIRSTKLEDSAMYFCASSKTVQETQYFGPGTRLLVL.

The chain's CDR3 is CASSKLGFYGGNRETQYF. In DNA form, the CDR3 reads TGTGCCAGCAGCAAATTGGGGTTTTATGGGGGGAACAGGGAGACCCAGTACTTC. The chain combines TRBV11-2 with TRBJ2-5; tentative D call: TRBD2 (6 bases). This CDR3 contains 18 residues. The V gene lost 5 bases and the J gene lost 5 bases, with 27 bases spanning the gap. Germline V gives CDR1 SGHAT, CDR2 FQNNGV.

The V and J genes are TRBV4-3 and TRBJ2-1; D gene unclear. Germline V gives CDR1 LGHNA, CDR2 YSLEER. V gave up 4 bases and J gave up 0 bases, with 10 bases separating them. The CDR3 consists of 15 residues. CDR3 nucleotides: TGCGCCAGCAGCCCACAGACCTTCTCCTACAATGAGCAGTTCTTC. Protein: CASSPQTFSYNEQFF.

This rearrangement joins TRBV4-2 to TRBJ1-1; D call uncertain. Germline-derived CDR1 and CDR2 are LGHNA and YNFKEQ. Trimming left V 0 bases short and J 4 bases short, with 6 bases between. The CDR3 loop spans 13 amino acids. CDR3 sequence reads: CASSQEPGTEAFF. DNA for the CDR3: TGTGCCAGCAGCCAAGAACCGGGCACTGAAGCTTTCTTT.

This chain links TRBV6-4 with TRBJ1-1; 9 nucleotides match TRBD1. This CDR3 is built from 14 residues. The germline gives CDR1 MRHNA, CDR2 SNTAGT. Trimming cost V 6 bases and J 1 base; bases outside gene matches: 3. The CDR3 region has the DNA TGTGCCAGCAGCAGGGACAGGGAGAACACTGAAGCTTTCTTT. Its translation: CASSRDRENTEAFF.

The chain links TRBV6-1 to TRBJ1-3; no clear D. In germline, CDR1 is MNHNS, CDR2 SASEGT. This CDR3 comprises 15 residues. V was shortened by 3 bases and J by 1 base, with 10 bases between the two germline ends. The CDR3, as DNA: TGTGCCAGCAGTGAGGTCTCGGGATCTGGAAACACCATATATTTT. Translated, it gives CASSEVSGSGNTIYF.